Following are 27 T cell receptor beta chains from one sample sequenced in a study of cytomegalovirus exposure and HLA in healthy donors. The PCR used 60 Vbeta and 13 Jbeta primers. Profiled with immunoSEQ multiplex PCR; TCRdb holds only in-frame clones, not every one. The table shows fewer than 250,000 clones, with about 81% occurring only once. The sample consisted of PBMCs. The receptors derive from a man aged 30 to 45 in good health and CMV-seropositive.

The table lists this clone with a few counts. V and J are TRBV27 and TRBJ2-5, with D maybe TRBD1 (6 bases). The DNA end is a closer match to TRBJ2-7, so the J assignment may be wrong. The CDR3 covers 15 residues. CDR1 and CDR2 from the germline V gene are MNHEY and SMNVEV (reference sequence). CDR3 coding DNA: TGTGCCAGCAGTTTATCGCCGGCAGGGGCCTACGAGCAGTACTTC. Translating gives CASSLSPAGAYEQYF.

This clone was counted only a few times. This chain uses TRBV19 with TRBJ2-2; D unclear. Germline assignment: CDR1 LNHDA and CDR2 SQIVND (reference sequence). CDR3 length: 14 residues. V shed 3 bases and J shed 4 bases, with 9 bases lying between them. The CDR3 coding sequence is TGTGCCAGTAGTATGACAAGTCCCACCGGGGAGCTGTTTTTT. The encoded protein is CASSMTSPTGELFF.

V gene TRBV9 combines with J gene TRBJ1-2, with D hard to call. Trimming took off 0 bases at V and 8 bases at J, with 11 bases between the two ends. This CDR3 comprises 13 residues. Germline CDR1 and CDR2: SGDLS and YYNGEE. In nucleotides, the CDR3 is TGTGCCAGCAGCGTAGGGAATACAGTAGGCTACACCTTC. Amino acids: CASSVGNTVGYTF.

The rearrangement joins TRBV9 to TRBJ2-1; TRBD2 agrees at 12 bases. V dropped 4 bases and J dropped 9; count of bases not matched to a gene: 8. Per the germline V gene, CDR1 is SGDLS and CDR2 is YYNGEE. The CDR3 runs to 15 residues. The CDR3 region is CASSPTSGGNGEQFF. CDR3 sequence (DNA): TGTGCCAGCAGCCCCACTAGCGGGGGGAACGGTGAGCAGTTCTTC.

This chain's CDR3 is CASTLSGSSYNEQFF. In DNA, the CDR3 is TGTGCCAGCACCCTCAGCGGTAGCTCCTACAATGAGCAGTTCTTC. The chain links TRBV7-8 to TRBJ2-1; the D gene is possibly TRBD2 (5 bases). The germline V and J ends were trimmed by 7 bases and 0 bases, with 13 bases remaining between them. Germline V gene sequence: CDR1 SGHVS, CDR2 FQNEAQ. The CDR3 length is 15 residues.

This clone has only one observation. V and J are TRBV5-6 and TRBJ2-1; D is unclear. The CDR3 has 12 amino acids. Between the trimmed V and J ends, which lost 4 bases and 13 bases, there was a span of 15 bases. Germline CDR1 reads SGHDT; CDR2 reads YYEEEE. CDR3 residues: CASSLSASPQFF. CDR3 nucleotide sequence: TGTGCCAGCAGCCTGTCCGCTAGTCCACAGTTCTTC.

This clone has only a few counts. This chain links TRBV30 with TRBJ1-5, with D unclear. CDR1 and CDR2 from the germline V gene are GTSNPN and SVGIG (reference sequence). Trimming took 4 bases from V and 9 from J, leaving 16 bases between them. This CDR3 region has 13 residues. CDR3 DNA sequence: TGTGCCTGGAAGGGAGGGCCCGGTGGGCCCCAGCATTTT. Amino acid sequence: CAWKGGPGGPQHF.

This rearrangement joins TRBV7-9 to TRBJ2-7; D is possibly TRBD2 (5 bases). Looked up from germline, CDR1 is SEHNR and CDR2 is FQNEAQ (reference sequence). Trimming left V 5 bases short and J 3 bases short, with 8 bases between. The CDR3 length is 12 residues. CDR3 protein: CASSPGGYEQYF. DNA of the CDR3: TGTGCCAGCAGCCCAGGAGGCTACGAGCAGTACTTC.

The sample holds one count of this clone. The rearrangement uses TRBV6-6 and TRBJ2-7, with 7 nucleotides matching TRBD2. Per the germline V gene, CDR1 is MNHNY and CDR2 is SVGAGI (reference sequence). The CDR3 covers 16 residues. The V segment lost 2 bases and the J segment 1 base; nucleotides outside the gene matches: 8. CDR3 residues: CASSYGGERGSYEQYF. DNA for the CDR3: TGTGCCAGCAGTTACGGTGGGGAGCGGGGATCCTACGAGCAGTACTTC.

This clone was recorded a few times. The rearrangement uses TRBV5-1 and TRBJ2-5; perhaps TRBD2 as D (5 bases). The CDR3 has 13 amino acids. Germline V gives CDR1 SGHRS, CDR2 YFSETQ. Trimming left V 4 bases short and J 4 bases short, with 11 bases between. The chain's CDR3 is CASSNTEGETQYF. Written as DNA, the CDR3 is TGCGCCAGCAGCAACACTGAGGGAGAGACCCAGTACTTC.

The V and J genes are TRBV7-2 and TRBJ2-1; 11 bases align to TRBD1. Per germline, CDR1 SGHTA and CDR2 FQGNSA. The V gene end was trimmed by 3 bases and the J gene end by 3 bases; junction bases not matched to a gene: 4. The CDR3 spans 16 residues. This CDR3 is CASSFSGTGGYNEQFF. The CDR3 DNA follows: TGTGCCAGCAGCTTCTCCGGGACAGGGGGCTACAATGAGCAGTTCTTC. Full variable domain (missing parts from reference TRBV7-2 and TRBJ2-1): GAGVSQSPSNKVTEKGKDVELRCDPISGHTALYWYRQSLGQGLEFLIYFQGNSAPDKSGLPSDRFSAERTGGSVSTLTIQRTQQEDSAVYLCASSFSGTGGYNEQFFGPGTRLTVL.

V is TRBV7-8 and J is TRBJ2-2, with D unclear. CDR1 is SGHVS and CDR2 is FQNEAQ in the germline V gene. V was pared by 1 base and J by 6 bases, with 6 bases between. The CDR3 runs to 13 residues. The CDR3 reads CASSLGSAGELFF. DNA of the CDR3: TGTGCCAGCAGCTTAGGGTCGGCCGGGGAGCTGTTTTTT.

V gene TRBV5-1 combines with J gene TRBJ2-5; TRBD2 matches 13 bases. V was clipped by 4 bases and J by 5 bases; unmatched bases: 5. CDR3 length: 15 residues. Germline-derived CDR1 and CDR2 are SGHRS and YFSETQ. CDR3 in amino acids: CASSPGTSGTETQYF. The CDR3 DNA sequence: TGCGCCAGCAGCCCCGGGACTAGCGGGACGGAGACCCAGTACTTC.

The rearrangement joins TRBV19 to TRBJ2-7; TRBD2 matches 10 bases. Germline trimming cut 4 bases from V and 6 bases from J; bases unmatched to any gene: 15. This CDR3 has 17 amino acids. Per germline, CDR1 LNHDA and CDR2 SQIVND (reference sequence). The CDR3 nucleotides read TGTGCCAGTAGTAGGCTAGCGGGAGTCCAGATGATTCCCGAGCAGTACTTC. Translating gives CASSRLAGVQMIPEQYF.

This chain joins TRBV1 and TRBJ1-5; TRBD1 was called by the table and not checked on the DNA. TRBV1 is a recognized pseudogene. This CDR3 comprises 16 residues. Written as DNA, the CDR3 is TGCACCAGCAGCTACGGGAGACAGGGTAGGGATCAGCCCCAGCATTTT. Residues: CTSSYGRQGRDQPQHF.

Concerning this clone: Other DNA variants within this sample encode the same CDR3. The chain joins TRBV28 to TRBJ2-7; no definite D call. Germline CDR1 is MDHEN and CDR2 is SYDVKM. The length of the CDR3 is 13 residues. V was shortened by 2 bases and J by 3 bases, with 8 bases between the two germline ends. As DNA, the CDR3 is TGTGCCAGCAGTTTAGGGCAGGTCTACGAGCAGTACTTC. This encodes CASSLGQVYEQYF.

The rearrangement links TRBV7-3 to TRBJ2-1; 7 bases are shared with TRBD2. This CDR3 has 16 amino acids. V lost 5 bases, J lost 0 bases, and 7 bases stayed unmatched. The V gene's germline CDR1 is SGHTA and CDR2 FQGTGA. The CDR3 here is CASSPSAGSSYNEQFF. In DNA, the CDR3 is TGTGCCAGCAGCCCGTCAGCGGGGAGCTCCTACAATGAGCAGTTCTTC.

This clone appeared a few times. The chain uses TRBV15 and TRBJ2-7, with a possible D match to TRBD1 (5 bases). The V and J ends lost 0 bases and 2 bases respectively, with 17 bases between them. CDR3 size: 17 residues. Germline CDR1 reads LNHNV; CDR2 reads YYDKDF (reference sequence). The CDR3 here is CATSRDLGTVGAYEQYF. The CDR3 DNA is TGTGCCACCAGCAGAGATCTTGGAACAGTAGGGGCCTACGAGCAGTACTTC.

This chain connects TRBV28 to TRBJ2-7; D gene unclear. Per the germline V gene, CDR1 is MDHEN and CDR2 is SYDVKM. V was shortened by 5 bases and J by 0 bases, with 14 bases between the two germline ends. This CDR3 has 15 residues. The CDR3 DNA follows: TGTGCCAGCAGTACTATTGGCCTTCTCTCCTACGAGCAGTACTTC. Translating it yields CASSTIGLLSYEQYF.

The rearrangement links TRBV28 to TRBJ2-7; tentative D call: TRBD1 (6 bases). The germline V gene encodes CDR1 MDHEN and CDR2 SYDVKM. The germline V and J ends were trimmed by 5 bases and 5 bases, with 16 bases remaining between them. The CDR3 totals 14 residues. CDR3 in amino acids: CASSPLNRDNEQYF. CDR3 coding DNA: TGTGCCAGCAGTCCCTTGAACAGGGACAACGAGCAGTACTTC.

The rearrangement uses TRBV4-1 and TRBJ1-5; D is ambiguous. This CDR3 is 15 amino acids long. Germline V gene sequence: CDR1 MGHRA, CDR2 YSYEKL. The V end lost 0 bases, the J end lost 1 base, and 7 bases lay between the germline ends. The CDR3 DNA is TGCGCCAGCAGCCAAGAGGGCAGGAGCAATCAGCCCCAGCATTTT. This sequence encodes CASSQEGRSNQPQHF.

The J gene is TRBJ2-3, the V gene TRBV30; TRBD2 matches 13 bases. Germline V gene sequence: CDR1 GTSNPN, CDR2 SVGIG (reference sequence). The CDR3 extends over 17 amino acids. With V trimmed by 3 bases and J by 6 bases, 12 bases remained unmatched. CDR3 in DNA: TGTGCCTGGAGGTCGGGAGGACTAGCGGGAGACAGTGATACGCAGTATTTT. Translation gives CAWRSGGLAGDSDTQYF.

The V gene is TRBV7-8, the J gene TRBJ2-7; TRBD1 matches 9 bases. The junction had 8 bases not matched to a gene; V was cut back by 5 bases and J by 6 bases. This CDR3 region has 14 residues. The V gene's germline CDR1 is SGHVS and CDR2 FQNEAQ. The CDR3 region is CASSLTGQGSEQYF. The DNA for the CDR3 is TGTGCCAGCAGCCTAACGGGACAGGGAAGCGAGCAGTACTTC.

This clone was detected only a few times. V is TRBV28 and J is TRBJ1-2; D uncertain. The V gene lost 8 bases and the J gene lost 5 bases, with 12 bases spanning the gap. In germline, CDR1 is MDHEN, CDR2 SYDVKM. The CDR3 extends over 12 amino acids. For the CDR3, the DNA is TGTGCCAGCCGGACTATAACGTATGGCTACACCTTC. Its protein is CASRTITYGYTF.

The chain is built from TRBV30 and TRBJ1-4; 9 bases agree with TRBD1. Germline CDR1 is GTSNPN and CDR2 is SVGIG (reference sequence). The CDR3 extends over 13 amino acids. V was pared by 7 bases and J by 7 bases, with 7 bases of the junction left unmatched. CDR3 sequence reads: CAYEQGAREKLFF. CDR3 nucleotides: TGTGCCTACGAACAGGGGGCGCGTGAAAAACTGTTTTTT.

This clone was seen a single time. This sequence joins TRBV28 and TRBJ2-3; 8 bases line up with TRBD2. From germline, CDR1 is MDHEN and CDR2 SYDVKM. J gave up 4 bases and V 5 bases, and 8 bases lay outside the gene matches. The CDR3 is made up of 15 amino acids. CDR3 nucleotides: TGTGCCAGCAGTACTTTAGCGGGGCGCGCAGATACGCAGTATTTT. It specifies CASSTLAGRADTQYF.

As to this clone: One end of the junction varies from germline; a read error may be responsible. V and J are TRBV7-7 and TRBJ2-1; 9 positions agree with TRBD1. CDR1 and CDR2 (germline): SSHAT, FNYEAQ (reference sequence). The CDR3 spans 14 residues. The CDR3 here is CASSEWTGVNEQFF. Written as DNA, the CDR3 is TGTGCTAGCAGCGAATGGACAGGGGTAAATGAGCAGTTCTTC.